This is a list of T cell receptor beta chains from one sample in a study of T cells after yellow fever vaccination. TCRdb independently ran MiXCR on the 5' RACE reads; one entry per CDR3 protein. The table has fewer than 350,000 distinct CDR3 sequences, roughly 4% seen once. The sample here was PBMCs, taken on the day of the yellow fever booster vaccination. All receptors come from a man younger than 30 who received the YFV17D yellow fever vaccine. CDR3s include the opening cysteine and the closing phenylalanine or tryptophan. The D gene is left open where the match is weak. Only part of the rows carry a size: once, few, many, or a class if the clone is expanded.

size,length,V,J,D,CDR3,DNA
-,14,TRBV6-6,TRBJ1-5,TRBD1,CASSYPTGAQPQHF,TGTGCCAGCAGTTACCCGACAGGGGCCCAGCCCCAGCATTTT
few,15,TRBV5-1,TRBJ2-1,TRBD2,CASSLDGGFRNEQFF,TGCGCCAGCAGCTTGGACGGGGGGTTCCGCAATGAGCAGTTCTTC
many,16,TRBV20-1,TRBJ1-2,-,CSARSRDTTSNYGYTF,TGCAGTGCTAGGTCCCGGGACACTACTTCTAACTATGGCTACACCTTC
many,17,TRBV4-1,TRBJ2-3,-,CASRPRGVRASTDTQYF,TGCGCCAGCAGGCCCAGGGGAGTGCGGGCTAGCACAGATACGCAGTATTTT
many,14,TRBV5-1,TRBJ2-5,-,CASSPGQEGETQYF,TGCGCCAGCAGCCCAGGACAGGAGGGGGAGACCCAGTACTTC
many,15,TRBV11-2,TRBJ2-5,TRBD1,CASSWGQGTQETQYF,TGTGCCAGCAGCTGGGGACAGGGGACACAAGAGACCCAGTACTTC
few,17,TRBV6-2/TRBV6-3,TRBJ2-3,-,CASRPRDGGFRADTQYF,TGTGCCAGCAGACCCCGGGACGGCGGATTTAGGGCAGATACGCAGTATTTT
few,13,TRBV6-5,TRBJ2-7,-,CASSPGQYYEQYF,TGTGCCAGCAGCCCGGGACAATACTACGAGCAGTACTTC
-,13,TRBV10-3,TRBJ2-1,-,CAISAPPGHEQFF,TGTGCCATCAGTGCCCCGCCGGGACATGAGCAGTTCTTC
few,18,TRBV7-2,TRBJ2-3,-,CASRIPGRTIRGKDTQYF,TGTGCCAGCAGGATCCCGGGACGGACGATAAGGGGTAAAGATACGCAGTATTTT
-,14,TRBV11-2,TRBJ1-4,TRBD1,CASSLGRGREKLFF,TGTGCCAGCAGCTTAGGCAGGGGGCGGGAAAAACTGTTTTTT
many,11,TRBV6-5,TRBJ2-7,-,CASSYRGEQYF,TGTGCCAGCAGTTACCGAGGAGAGCAGTACTTC
many,15,TRBV12-3/TRBV12-4,TRBJ1-6,-,CASSFGSAYNSPLHF,TGTGCCAGCAGTTTTGGGTCGGCGTATAATTCACCCCTCCACTTT
many,17,TRBV5-1,TRBJ2-1,TRBD2,CASSLSLLAGRSGEQFF,TGCGCCAGCAGCTTGTCCTTACTAGCGGGGCGATCTGGTGAGCAGTTCTTC
many,12,TRBV6-2/TRBV6-3,TRBJ2-1,-,CATSDGDNEQFF,TGTGCCACCTCGGACGGGGACAATGAGCAGTTCTTC
many,13,TRBV12-3/TRBV12-4,TRBJ2-5,-,CASSLSQQETQYF,TGTGCCAGCAGTTTGTCACAGCAAGAGACCCAGTACTTC
-,17,TRBV24-1,TRBJ1-5,-,CATHIERYTGHNQPQHF,TGTGCCACCCATATCGAGCGGTATACAGGTCACAATCAGCCCCAGCATTTT
many,15,TRBV5-1,TRBJ2-3,TRBD2,CASSSGLAVVDTQYF,TGCGCCAGCAGCTCCGGACTAGCGGTTGTAGATACGCAGTATTTT
once,16,TRBV4-1,TRBJ1-6,-,CASSQPGRDHNSPLHF,TGCGCCAGCAGCCAACCCGGGCGGGATCATAATTCACCCCTCCACTTT
few,20,TRBV3-1,TRBJ2-3,-,CASSQEWAESLNARTDTQYF,TGTGCCAGCAGCCAAGAGTGGGCAGAGAGCCTCAACGCAAGGACAGATACGCAGTATTTT
-,16,TRBV6-2/TRBV6-3,TRBJ2-5,-,CASSYSPMDIQETQYF,TGTGCCAGCAGTTACTCGCCAATGGACATTCAAGAGACCCAGTACTTC
-,14,TRBV25-1,TRBJ2-3,-,CASSPRRGPDTQYF,TGTGCCAGCAGCCCACGTCGGGGTCCGGATACGCAGTATTTT